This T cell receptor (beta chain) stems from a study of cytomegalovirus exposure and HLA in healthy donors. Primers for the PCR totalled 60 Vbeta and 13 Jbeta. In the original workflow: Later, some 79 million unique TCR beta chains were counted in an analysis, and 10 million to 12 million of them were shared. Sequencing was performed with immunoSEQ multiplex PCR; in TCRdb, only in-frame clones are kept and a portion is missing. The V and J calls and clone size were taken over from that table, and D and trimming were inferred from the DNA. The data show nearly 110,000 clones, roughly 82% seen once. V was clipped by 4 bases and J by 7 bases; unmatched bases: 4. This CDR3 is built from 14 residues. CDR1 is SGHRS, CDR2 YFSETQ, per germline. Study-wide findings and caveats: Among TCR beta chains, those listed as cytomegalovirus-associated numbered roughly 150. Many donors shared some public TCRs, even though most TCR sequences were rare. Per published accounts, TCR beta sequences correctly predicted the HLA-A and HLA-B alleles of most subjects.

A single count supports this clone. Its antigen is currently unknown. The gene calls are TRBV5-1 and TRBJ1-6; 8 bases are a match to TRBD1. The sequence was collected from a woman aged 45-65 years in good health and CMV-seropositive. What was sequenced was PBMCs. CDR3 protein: CASSRTGSNSPLHF. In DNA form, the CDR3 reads TGCGCCAGCAGCCGGACAGGGTCCAATTCACCCCTCCACTTT.